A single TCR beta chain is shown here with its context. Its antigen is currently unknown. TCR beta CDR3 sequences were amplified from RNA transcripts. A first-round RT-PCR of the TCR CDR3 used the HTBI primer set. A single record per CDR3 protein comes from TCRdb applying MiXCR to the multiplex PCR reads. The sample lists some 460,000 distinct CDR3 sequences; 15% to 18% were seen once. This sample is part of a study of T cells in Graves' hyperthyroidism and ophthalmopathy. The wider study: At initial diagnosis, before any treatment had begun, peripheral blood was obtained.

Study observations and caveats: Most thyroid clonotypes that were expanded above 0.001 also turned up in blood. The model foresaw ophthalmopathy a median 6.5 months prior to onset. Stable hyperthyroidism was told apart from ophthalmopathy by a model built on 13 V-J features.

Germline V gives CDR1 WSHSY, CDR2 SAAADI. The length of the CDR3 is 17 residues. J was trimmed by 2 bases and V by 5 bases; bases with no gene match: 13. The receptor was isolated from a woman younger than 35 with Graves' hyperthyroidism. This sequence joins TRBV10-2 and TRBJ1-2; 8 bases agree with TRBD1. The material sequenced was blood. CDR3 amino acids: CASSSGQGRDRNYGYTF. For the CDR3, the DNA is TGCGCCAGCAGTTCCGGACAGGGACGCGATAGGAACTATGGCTACACCTTC.